One sample yielded the 5 T cell receptor beta chains listed below, sequenced in a study of Ad26.COV2.S vaccination and SARS-CoV-2 variants. Generated by immunoSEQ multiplex PCR, the TCRdb table keeps only in-frame clones and is missing some. The sample carries 450,000 to 550,000 clones, roughly nine tenths recorded once. Treatment defined: 15 to 20 received Ad26.COV2.S at low or high dose, single or two shots; about 5 received placebo; per-sample allocation not given. After the first vaccine or placebo injection, samples were drawn on day 63. Here the sequenced sample was peripheral blood, taken in a trial of Ad26.COV2.S vaccine versus placebo. The receptors shown here come from a person between 18 and 65 years old who received the Ad26.COV2.S COVID-19 vaccine or a placebo.

This chain uses TRBV25-1 with TRBJ2-7; D ambiguous. This CDR3 has 11 amino acids. Germline V CDR1 and CDR2: MGHDK, SYGVNS. V lost 3 bases and J 5 bases, leaving 5 bases between the germline ends. The CDR3 DNA reads as TGTGCCAGCAGTGAGTTCCACGAGCAGTACTTC. It is translated as CASSEFHEQYF.

The rearrangement uses TRBV7-9 and TRBJ1-6; D gene uncertain. Germline loops: CDR1 SEHNR, CDR2 FQNEAQ (reference sequence). This CDR3 is 13 amino acids long. V dropped 4 bases and J dropped 5 bases, with 6 bases sitting between them. The CDR3 DNA follows: TGTGCCAGCAGCTCCGGAGATAATTCACCCCTCCACTTT. It specifies CASSSGDNSPLHF.

The chain joins TRBV6-6 to TRBJ2-4; 7 nucleotides agree with TRBD1. CDR1 is MNHNY, CDR2 SVGAGI, per germline (reference sequence). This CDR3 has 15 residues. J gave up 2 bases and V 6 bases, and 7 bases lay outside the gene matches. The CDR3 DNA is TGTGCCAGCAGCGAACTGACAGGGACCAAAAACATTCAGTACTTC. This translates into CASSELTGTKNIQYF.

The DNA for the CDR3 is TGTGCCAGTAGTCCCGGGACTAGTCGACATGAGCAGTTCTTC. This encodes CASSPGTSRHEQFF. The V and J genes are TRBV19 and TRBJ2-1, with 8 bases identical to TRBD2. Germline V gene lookup returns CDR1 LNHDA and CDR2 SQIVND (reference sequence). Trimming at V came to 5 bases and at J to 8 bases, leaving 8 bases not matched to a gene. There are 14 residues in the CDR3.

The V and J genes are TRBV28 and TRBJ1-2, with a weak D call TRBD1 (5 bases). Trimming shortened V by 8 bases and J by 7 bases, and 29 bases separated the two germline ends. Germline V gives CDR1 MDHEN, CDR2 SYDVKM. This CDR3 comprises 17 residues. CDR3 sequence reads: CASGSPMRGLSLSGYTF. CDR3 sequence (DNA): TGTGCCAGCGGGTCGCCGATGAGGGGCCTCAGTTTGTCTGGCTACACCTTC.